This T cell receptor beta chain was found in a study of cytomegalovirus exposure and HLA in healthy donors. 60 Vbeta and 13 Jbeta primers were used in PCR. Sequencing used immunoSEQ multiplex PCR; TCRdb keeps in-frame clones, though not all of them. The sample has under 200,000 clones; over 70% are singletons. The sequenced sample consisted of PBMCs. This TCR was sampled from a woman aged 30 to 39 in good health and CMV-seronegative.

CDR3 residues: CASRDTPGTGENGYTF. CDR3 in DNA: TGTGCCAGCAGAGATACACCCGGGACAGGGGAGAATGGCTACACCTTC. This rearrangement joins TRBV28 to TRBJ1-2; TRBD1 matches 10 bases. The CDR3 contains 16 residues. In germline, CDR1 is MDHEN, CDR2 SYDVKM. V lost 6 bases to trimming and J lost 6 bases; unmatched junction nucleotides: 13.